One sample yielded the 32 T cell receptor beta chains listed below, sequenced in a study of T cell repertoires in cytomegalovirus infection. From the reads, TCRdb called clonotypes with MiXCR, one entry per CDR3 protein. The sample lists under 95,000 distinct CDR3 sequences; under 5% were seen once. What was sequenced was PBMCs. The receptors shown here come from a human donor in good health (CMV status not recorded). Some clones in this sample may be carry-over from other donors' samples.

This clonotype appeared many times. This sequence joins TRBV7-2 and TRBJ2-2; a weak D match, TRBD1 (6 bases). The CDR3 extends over 16 amino acids. Per the germline V gene, CDR1 is SGHTA and CDR2 is FQGNSA. Trimming cost V 2 bases and J 5 bases, with 15 bases left between them. The CDR3 spells CASSLIGGARTGELFF. The CDR3 nucleotides are TGTGCCAGCAGCTTAATTGGGGGCGCGAGAACCGGGGAGCTGTTTTTT.

This clonotype was seen at least ten times. The chain employs TRBV20-1 and TRBJ2-7; 11 nucleotides match TRBD1. The V segment lost 6 bases and the J segment 6 bases; nucleotides outside the gene matches: 7. Germline CDR1 DFQATT, CDR2 SNEGSKA (reference sequence). CDR3 length equals 13 residues. Here the CDR3 reads CSAPGQGAGEQYF. The CDR3 DNA reads TGCAGTGCCCCTGGACAGGGGGCCGGCGAGCAGTACTTC.

This clonotype was counted ten times or more. The chain links TRBV12-3 or TRBV12-4 to TRBJ2-1, with TRBD2 identical over 10 bases. The CDR3 spans 16 residues. Trimming removed 2 bases from V and 1 base from J; junction bases left unmatched: 2. CDR3 nucleotides: TGTGCCAGCAGTTTATATAGCGGGGGGTCCTACAATGAGCAGTTCTTC. This gives the protein CASSLYSGGSYNEQFF.

Ten or more counts support this clonotype. The CDR3, as DNA: TGTGCCAGCAGCTTCGGGACAGGACCAGATACGCAGTATTTT. This translates into CASSFGTGPDTQYF. The V call is TRBV7-8, the J call TRBJ2-3; 8 nucleotides align to TRBD1. CDR1 is SGHVS, CDR2 FQNEAQ, per germline. V shed 3 bases and J 4 bases; nucleotides not matched to a gene: 3. The CDR3 runs 14 residues.

At least ten counts were recorded for this clonotype. The chain carries TRBV6-2 or TRBV6-3 and TRBJ1-1; 7 bases map to TRBD1. CDR1 is MNHEY, CDR2 SVGEGT, per germline. The ends lost 6 bases at V and 0 bases at J; junction bases unmatched: 10. This CDR3 comprises 16 residues. The CDR3 DNA follows: TGTGCCAGCAGATCCGGACAGGCCTTAATGAACACTGAAGCTTTCTTT. Translating it yields CASRSGQALMNTEAFF.

There are many counts of this clonotype. This chain connects TRBV7-2 to TRBJ2-1, with 9 bases fitting TRBD2. The V gene's germline CDR1 is SGHTA and CDR2 FQGNSA. The junction had 7 bases not matched to a gene; V was cut back by 3 bases and J by 4 bases. The CDR3 is 16 amino acids. CDR3: CASSFDSLAGYNEQFF. The CDR3 coding sequence is TGTGCCAGCAGCTTTGATAGTCTAGCGGGGTACAATGAGCAGTTCTTC. Full variable domain (outside the CDR3, taken from reference TRBV7-2 and TRBJ2-1): GAGVSQSPSNKVTEKGKDVELRCDPISGHTALYWYRQSLGQGLEFLIYFQGNSAPDKSGLPSDRFSAERTGGSVSTLTIQRTQQEDSAVYLCASSFDSLAGYNEQFFGPGTRLTVL.

This clonotype has at least ten counts. The CDR3 sequence: CASSSHERRVRSNEQFF. The CDR3 coding sequence is TGTGCCAGCAGCTCCCATGAGCGCCGAGTGAGGTCGAATGAGCAGTTCTTC. The chain recombines TRBV7-8 with TRBJ2-1, with D unclear. The CDR3 runs 17 residues. Germline CDR1 and CDR2: SGHVS and FQNEAQ. Trimming removed 4 bases at V and 7 bases at J, with 23 bases between.

This clonotype was detected a few times. The gene calls are TRBV7-8 and TRBJ2-3; D is possibly TRBD2 (7 bases). The CDR3 has 19 amino acids. Trimming shortened V by 5 bases and J by 5 bases, and 29 bases separated the two germline ends. Germline V lookup: CDR1 SGHVS, CDR2 FQNEAQ. The CDR3: CASSPTGGIVGGHKDTQYF. The CDR3 DNA reads as TGTGCCAGCAGCCCCACCGGGGGAATAGTGGGGGGGCATAAAGATACGCAGTATTTT. Full variable domain (outside the CDR3, taken from reference TRBV7-8 and TRBJ2-3): GAGVSQSPRYKVAKRGQDVALRCDPISGHVSLFWYQQALGQGPEFLTYFQNEAQLDKSGLPSDRFFAERPEGSVSTLKIQRTQQEDSAVYLCASSPTGGIVGGHKDTQYFGPGTRLTVL.

This clonotype was detected many times. The gene calls are TRBV12-3 or TRBV12-4 and TRBJ2-5; 10 bases are shared with TRBD2. Trimming at V came to 6 bases and at J to 2 bases, leaving 9 bases not matched to a gene. The CDR3 has 16 residues. This chain's CDR3 is CASSSTLAGFQETQYF. The CDR3, as DNA: TGTGCCAGCAGCTCCACACTAGCGGGGTTTCAAGAGACCCAGTACTTC.

This clonotype appeared many times. The genes are TRBV7-8 and TRBJ2-1; no clear D. The germline V and J ends were trimmed by 0 bases and 10 bases, with 10 bases remaining between them. The CDR3 runs to 13 residues. The V gene's germline CDR1 is SGHVS and CDR2 FQNEAQ. CDR3 region: CASSLASGDEQFF. The CDR3 DNA sequence: TGTGCCAGCAGCTTAGCATCGGGTGACGAGCAGTTCTTC.

This clonotype appeared many times. The J gene is TRBJ2-3, the V gene TRBV7-2; unclear D gene. From germline, CDR1 is SGHTA and CDR2 FQGNSA. Trimming left V 5 bases short and J 7 bases short, with 7 bases between. This CDR3 is built from 11 residues. In DNA form, the CDR3 reads TGTGCCAGCAGCCCCAGAAATACGCAGTATTTT. This gives the protein CASSPRNTQYF.

This clonotype has a count of ten or more. This rearrangement joins TRBV20-1 to TRBJ2-7, with D perhaps matching TRBD2 (6 bases). CDR3 length: 15 residues. CDR1 is DFQATT, CDR2 SNEGSKA, per germline (reference sequence). The V end was cut by 6 bases, the J end by 0 bases, with 18 bases between. For the CDR3, the DNA is TGCAGTGCCGGTAAGGGCGGGGCGGCCTCCTACGAGCAGTACTTC. It yields the protein CSAGKGGAASYEQYF.

This clonotype was counted ten times or more. The genes are TRBV7-9 and TRBJ1-1; no reliable D call. The CDR3 is made up of 14 amino acids. The germline CDR1 and CDR2 sequences are SEHNR and FQNEAQ (reference sequence). Trimming removed 3 bases at V and 1 base at J, with 9 bases between. The CDR3 here is CASSFSAKNTEAFF. CDR3 in DNA: TGTGCCAGCAGCTTCTCAGCCAAGAACACTGAAGCTTTCTTT.

This clonotype was observed many times. This sequence joins TRBV4-1 and TRBJ2-2; D remains unclear. CDR3 length: 14 residues. Per the germline V gene, CDR1 is MGHRA and CDR2 is YSYEKL. CDR3 in DNA: TGCGCAGCCGCCAGTCTGGGGAACACCGGGGAGCTGTTTTTT. Translating gives CAAASLGNTGELFF.

This clonotype was recorded many times. This chain links TRBV28 with TRBJ1-5; perhaps TRBD1 as D (5 bases). The V gene lost 8 bases and the J gene lost 8 bases, with 13 bases spanning the gap. The CDR3 consists of 12 residues. Germline V gene lookup returns CDR1 MDHEN and CDR2 SYDVKM. This CDR3 is CASFGGGKPQHF. In DNA form, the CDR3 reads TGTGCCAGCTTCGGTGGGGGAAAGCCCCAGCATTTT.

In its sample, this clonotype was seen many times. CDR3 residues: CASHLSGANVLTF. CDR3 DNA: TGTGCCAGCCATCTCTCTGGGGCCAACGTCCTGACTTTC. This chain joins TRBV6-2 or TRBV6-3 and TRBJ2-6; no reliable D call. This CDR3 has 13 amino acids. Trimming shortened V by 8 bases and J by 0 bases, and 5 bases separated the two germline ends. From germline, CDR1 is MNHEY and CDR2 SVGEGT.

This clonotype was picked up many times. The gene calls are TRBV4-2 and TRBJ2-7; D unresolved. Looked up from germline, CDR1 is LGHNA and CDR2 is YNFKEQ. The length of the CDR3 is 13 residues. V shed 4 bases and J shed 2 bases, with 9 bases lying between them. The CDR3 DNA follows: TGTGCCAGCAGCCCCACTGGTACCTACGAGCAGTACTTC. Translation gives CASSPTGTYEQYF.

This clonotype was counted many times. The gene calls are TRBV5-1 and TRBJ2-1, with 7 bases that match TRBD2. V was clipped by 0 bases and J by 7 bases; unmatched bases: 1. This CDR3 is built from 13 residues. Germline V gene sequence: CDR1 SGHRS, CDR2 YFSETQ. CDR3 coding DNA: TGCGCCAGCAGCTTGGGGCGGGGGAATGAGCAGTTCTTC. Its translation: CASSLGRGNEQFF.

This clonotype was seen repeatedly, ten times or more. The gene calls are TRBV6-5 and TRBJ1-4; TRBD1 might be the D (5 bases). Between the trimmed V and J ends, which lost 5 bases and 7 bases, there was a span of 14 bases. The germline CDR1 and CDR2 sequences are MNHEY and SVGAGI. The CDR3 totals 14 residues. The DNA of the CDR3 is TGTGCCAGCAGTCAGGGACTAGGAGGTGAAAAACTGTTTTTT. It is translated as CASSQGLGGEKLFF.

This clonotype came up a few times. This chain links TRBV7-2 with TRBJ2-1; 9 bases map to TRBD1. Trimming cost V 4 bases and J 5 bases; bases outside gene matches: 6. The CDR3 is made up of 15 amino acids. CDR1 SGHTA and CDR2 FQGNSA come from the germline V gene. This CDR3 is CASSYTGTGNNEQFF. The DNA of the CDR3 is TGTGCCAGCAGCTATACCGGGACAGGGAACAATGAGCAGTTCTTC.

This clonotype was found many times. The rearrangement uses TRBV7-2 and TRBJ2-3, with D perhaps TRBD1 or TRBD2 (5 bases each). Germline V lookup: CDR1 SGHTA, CDR2 FQGNSA. V was trimmed by 5 bases and J by 0 bases, leaving 12 bases between them. This CDR3 has 15 amino acids. Here the CDR3 DNA reads TGTGCCAGCAGCCCGACGAGGGGAAGCACAGATACGCAGTATTTT. Residues: CASSPTRGSTDTQYF.

In this sample, this clonotype turned up many times. DNA of the CDR3: TGCAGTGCCAATACAGCAACTAATGAAAAACTGTTTTTT. Translating it yields CSANTATNEKLFF. V gene TRBV20-1 combines with J gene TRBJ1-4; no reliable D call. This CDR3 is built from 13 residues. Trimming shortened V by 6 bases and J by 0 bases, and 8 bases separated the two germline ends. Germline CDR1 reads DFQATT; CDR2 reads SNEGSKA (reference sequence).

This clonotype was seen ten or more times. The CDR3: CASKVDRGTAGPQHF. The CDR3 DNA is TGTGCCAGCAAAGTCGACAGGGGAACCGCTGGGCCCCAGCATTTT. This rearrangement joins TRBV2 to TRBJ1-5; 8 bases agree with TRBD1. The V and J ends lost 7 bases and 9 bases, in that order; junction bases with no gene match: 14. The CDR3 contains 15 residues. The germline V gene has CDR1 SNHLY and CDR2 FYNNEI.

In this sample, this clonotype turned up many times. As DNA, the CDR3 is TGTGCCAGCTCACCGGGGTCCACCTCTGGAAACACCATATATTTT. This gives the protein CASSPGSTSGNTIYF. V usage is TRBV18 and J usage is TRBJ1-3; D is ambiguous. The CDR3 is 15 amino acids. Germline CDR1 is KGHSH and CDR2 is LQKENI. Trimming took off 3 bases at V and 0 bases at J, with 9 bases between the two ends.

This clonotype has a handful of counts. The chain is built from TRBV12-3 or TRBV12-4 and TRBJ1-1; 8 nucleotides align to TRBD1. The CDR3 is 15 residues long. V shed 5 bases, J shed 3 bases, and the junction held 8 bases outside the gene matches. The CDR3: CASSRQGFSDTEAFF. Written as DNA, the CDR3 is TGTGCCAGCAGTAGACAGGGGTTCAGTGACACTGAAGCTTTCTTT.

This clonotype was counted at least ten times. The rearrangement links TRBV28 to TRBJ1-5; 8 nucleotides line up with TRBD1. The V segment lost 5 bases and the J segment 5 bases; nucleotides outside the gene matches: 5. CDR3 length equals 14 residues. Germline-derived CDR1 and CDR2 are MDHEN and SYDVKM. The CDR3 nucleotides are TGTGCCAGCAGTAGCGGACAGGGCTATCAGCCCCAGCATTTT. Its protein is CASSSGQGYQPQHF.

This clonotype was seen repeatedly, ten times or more. V usage is TRBV7-2 and J usage is TRBJ2-1; TRBD2 agrees at 9 bases. J lost 0 bases, V lost 3 bases, and 6 bases had no gene match. The germline V gene encodes CDR1 SGHTA and CDR2 FQGNSA. The CDR3 is made up of 17 amino acids. The CDR3 DNA reads as TGTGCCAGCAGCTTGGGTAGCGGGAGAGGCTCCTACAATGAGCAGTTCTTC. Amino acids: CASSLGSGRGSYNEQFF.

This clonotype was counted only a few times. The V gene is TRBV28, the J gene TRBJ2-5, with D possibly being TRBD2 (5 bases). Germline CDR1 reads MDHEN; CDR2 reads SYDVKM. Trimming removed 3 bases from V and 5 bases from J, with 10 bases in between. The CDR3 consists of 13 residues. As DNA, the CDR3 is TGTGCCAGCAGTTTGCCGGGAAGGGAGACCCAGTACTTC. Residues: CASSLPGRETQYF.

At least ten counts were recorded for this clonotype. This rearrangement joins TRBV28 to TRBJ2-3; no firm D call. V dropped 6 bases and J dropped 0 bases, with 10 bases sitting between them. Germline assignment: CDR1 MDHEN and CDR2 SYDVKM. This CDR3 spans 14 amino acids. The CDR3 sequence is CASRLGKSTDTQYF. The CDR3 DNA reads as TGTGCCAGCAGGCTAGGGAAAAGCACAGATACGCAGTATTTT. Using reference TRBV28 and TRBJ2-3 for the parts outside the CDR3, the full variable domain is DVKVTQSSRYLVKRTGEKVFLECVQDMDHENMFWYRQDPGLGLRLIYFSYDVKMKEKGDIPEGYSVSREKKERFSLILESASTNQTSMYLCASRLGKSTDTQYFGPGTRLTVL.

This clonotype was seen a few times. The chain links TRBV11-2 to TRBJ2-2, with D perhaps matching TRBD2 (5 bases). The germline V gene has CDR1 SGHAT and CDR2 FQNNGV. The CDR3 sequence is 15 residues long. The V end lost 7 bases, the J end lost 4 bases, and 16 bases lay between the germline ends. CDR3: CASTSKLDGTGELFF. The CDR3 DNA follows: TGTGCCAGCACTAGCAAACTGGACGGCACCGGGGAGCTGTTTTTT.

This clonotype has ten or more counts. The rearrangement links TRBV7-2 to TRBJ2-1; TRBD1 matches at 10 bases. CDR3 length: 13 amino acids. Trimming took 11 bases from V and 3 from J; bases not matched to a gene: 4. Germline CDR1 is SGHTA and CDR2 is FQGNSA. CDR3 residues: CASGTGVYNEQFF. The CDR3 DNA is TGTGCCTCCGGGACAGGGGTCTACAATGAGCAGTTCTTC.

This clonotype was recorded at least ten times. The rearrangement joins TRBV7-2 to TRBJ2-7; 10 bases fit TRBD2. Germline values: CDR1 SGHTA, CDR2 FQGNSA. The CDR3 is made up of 14 amino acids. The V gene end was trimmed by 7 bases and the J gene end by 3 bases; junction bases not matched to a gene: 6. The CDR3 reads CASIPAGGLYEQYF. As DNA, the CDR3 is TGTGCCAGCATCCCAGCGGGGGGGCTCTACGAGCAGTACTTC.